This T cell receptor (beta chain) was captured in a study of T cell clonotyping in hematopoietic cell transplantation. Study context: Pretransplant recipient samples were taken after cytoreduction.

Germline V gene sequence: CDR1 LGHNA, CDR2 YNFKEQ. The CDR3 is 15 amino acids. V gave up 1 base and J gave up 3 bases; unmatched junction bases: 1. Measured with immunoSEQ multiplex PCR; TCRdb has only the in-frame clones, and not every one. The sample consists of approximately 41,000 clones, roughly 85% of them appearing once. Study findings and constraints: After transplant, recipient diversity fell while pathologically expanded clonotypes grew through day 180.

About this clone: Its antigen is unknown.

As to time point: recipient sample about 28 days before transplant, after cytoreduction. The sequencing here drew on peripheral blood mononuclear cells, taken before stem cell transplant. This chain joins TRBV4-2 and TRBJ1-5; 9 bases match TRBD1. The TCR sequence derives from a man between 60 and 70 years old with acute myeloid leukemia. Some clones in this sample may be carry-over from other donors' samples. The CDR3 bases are TGTGCCAGCAGCCAAGGGGACAGGGTCAATCAGCCCCAGCATTTT. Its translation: CASSQGDRVNQPQHF.